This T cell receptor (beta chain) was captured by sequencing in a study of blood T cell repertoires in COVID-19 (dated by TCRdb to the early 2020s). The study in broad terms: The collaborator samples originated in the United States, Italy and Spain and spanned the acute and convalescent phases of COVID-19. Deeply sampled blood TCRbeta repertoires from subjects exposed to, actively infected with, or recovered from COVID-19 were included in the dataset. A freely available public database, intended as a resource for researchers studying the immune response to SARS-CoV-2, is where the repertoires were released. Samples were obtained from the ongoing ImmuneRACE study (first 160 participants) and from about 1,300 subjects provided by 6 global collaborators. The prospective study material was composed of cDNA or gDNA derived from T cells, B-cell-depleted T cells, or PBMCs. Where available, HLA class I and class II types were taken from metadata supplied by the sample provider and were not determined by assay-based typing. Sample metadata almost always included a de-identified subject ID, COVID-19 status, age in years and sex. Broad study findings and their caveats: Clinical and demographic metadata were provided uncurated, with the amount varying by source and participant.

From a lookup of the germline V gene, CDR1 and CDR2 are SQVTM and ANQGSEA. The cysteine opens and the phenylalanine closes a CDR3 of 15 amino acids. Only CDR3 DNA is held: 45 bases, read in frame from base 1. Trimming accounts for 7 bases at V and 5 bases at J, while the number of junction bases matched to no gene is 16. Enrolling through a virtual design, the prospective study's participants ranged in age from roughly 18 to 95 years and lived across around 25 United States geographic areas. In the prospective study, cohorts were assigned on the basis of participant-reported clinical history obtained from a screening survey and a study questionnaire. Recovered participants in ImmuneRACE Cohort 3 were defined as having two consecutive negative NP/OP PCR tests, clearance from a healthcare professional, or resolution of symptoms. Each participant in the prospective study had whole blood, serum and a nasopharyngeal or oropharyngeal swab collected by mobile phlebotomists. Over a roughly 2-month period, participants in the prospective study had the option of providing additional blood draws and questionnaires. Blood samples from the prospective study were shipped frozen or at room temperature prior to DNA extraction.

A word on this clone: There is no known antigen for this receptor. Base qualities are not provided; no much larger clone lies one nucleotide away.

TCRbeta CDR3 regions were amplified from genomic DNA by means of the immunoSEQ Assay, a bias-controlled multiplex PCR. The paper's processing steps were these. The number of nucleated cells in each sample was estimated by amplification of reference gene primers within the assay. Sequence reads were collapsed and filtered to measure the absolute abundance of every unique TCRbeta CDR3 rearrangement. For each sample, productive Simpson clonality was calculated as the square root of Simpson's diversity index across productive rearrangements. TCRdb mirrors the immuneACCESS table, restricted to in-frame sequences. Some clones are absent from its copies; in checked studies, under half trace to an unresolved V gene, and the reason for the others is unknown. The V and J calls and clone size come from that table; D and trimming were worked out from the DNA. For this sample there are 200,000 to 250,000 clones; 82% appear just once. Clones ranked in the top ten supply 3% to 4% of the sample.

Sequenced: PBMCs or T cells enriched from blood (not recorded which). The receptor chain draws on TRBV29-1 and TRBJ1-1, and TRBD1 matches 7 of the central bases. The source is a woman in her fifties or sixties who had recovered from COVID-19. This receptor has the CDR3 CSAGGVTGSGTEAFF. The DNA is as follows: TGCAGCGCAGGGGGGGTGACAGGTAGTGGGACTGAAGCTTTCTTT.